This T cell receptor (beta chain) was sequenced during a study of pediatric ulcerative colitis. The CDR3 loop spans 13 amino acids. V was shortened by 1 base and J by 8 bases, with 9 bases between the two germline ends. The germline V gene encodes CDR1 SGHTA and CDR2 FQGTGA. Regarding the study as a whole: Repertoires came from total lymphocyte DNA, so rare subsets like regulatory T cells may be missed.

Turning to this clone: Its target is unknown.

Profiling relied on immunoSEQ multiplex PCR, and the TCRdb table lists in-frame clones only, not all of them. The repertoire holds roughly 54,000 clones, 80% to 90% seen once, with approximately 1.5% in the top ten. Sample: blood. The origin of this receptor is a boy aged 5-17 years who was a control in a study of pediatric ulcerative colitis. The chain links TRBV7-3 to TRBJ2-1; D not certain. The CDR3 coding sequence is TGTGCCAGCAGCTTAAGTCCCGATTATGAGCAGTTCTTC. As protein: CASSLSPDYEQFF.